What follows are 20 T cell receptor beta chains derived from one specimen sequenced in a study of CD8 T cells in ankylosing spondylitis. Findings and limits, study-wide: For ankylosing spondylitis blood, a TCR beta motif of seven to nine highly homologous variants appeared characteristic.

TCRdb independently ran MiXCR on the 5' RACE reads; one entry per CDR3 protein. The table has about 540,000 distinct CDR3 sequences, roughly 13% seen once. What these receptors recognize is not known. The sequencing input was blood, either unsorted or a sorted T cell fraction (not recorded which). The source of these receptors is a male donor with ankylosing spondylitis.

This clonotype has more than one count but fewer than ten. The chain carries TRBV7-6 and TRBJ1-3; the D gene is possibly TRBD1 (6 bases). Trimming removed 1 base at V and 6 bases at J, with 10 bases between. Germline V gene sequence: CDR1 SGHVS, CDR2 FNYEAQ. CDR3 size: 14 residues. In DNA, the CDR3 is TGTGCCAGCAGCTTAGTTACAGGGCAAAACACCATATATTTT. This encodes CASSLVTGQNTIYF. The full variable domain, completed using reference TRBV7-6 and TRBJ1-3, is GAGVSQSPRYKVTKRGQDVALRCDPISGHVSLYWYRQALGQGPEFLTYFNYEAQQDKSGLPNDRFSAERPEGSISTLTIQRTEQRDSAMYRCASSLVTGQNTIYFGEGSWLTVV.

V gene TRBV5-1 combines with J gene TRBJ1-5; D call uncertain. The CDR3 has 16 amino acids. Trimming removed 1 base from V and 0 bases from J, with 11 bases in between. Per the germline V gene, CDR1 is SGHRS and CDR2 is YFSETQ. CDR3 bases: TGCGCCAGCAGCTTGCGGTTTCCCTATAGCAATCAGCCCCAGCATTTT. It translates to CASSLRFPYSNQPQHF.

The chain links TRBV7-9 to TRBJ2-1; 14 bases are shared with TRBD2. This CDR3 is 16 amino acids long. From germline, CDR1 is SEHNR and CDR2 FQNEAQ (reference sequence). J was trimmed by 7 bases and V by 5 bases; bases with no gene match: 7. The CDR3, as DNA: TGTGCCAGCAGCCCCCCGACTAGCGGGAGGGCAAATGAGCAGTTCTTC. As protein: CASSPPTSGRANEQFF.

This clonotype appeared a few times. CDR3 DNA sequence: TGTGCCACCAGCAGAGTTAGCGGAGCCACAGATACGCAGTATTTT. Protein sequence: CATSRVSGATDTQYF. J is TRBJ2-3 and V is TRBV15, with D perhaps TRBD2 (6 bases). Germline V gene lookup returns CDR1 LNHNV and CDR2 YYDKDF (reference sequence). The CDR3 length is 15 residues. V was cut by 1 base and J by 2 bases, with 10 bases left in between. The variable domain in full, with the rest retrieved from reference TRBV15 and TRBJ2-3, is DAMVIQNPRYQVTQFGKPVTLSCSQTLNHNVMYWYQQKSSQAPKLLFHYYDKDFNNEADTPDNFQSRRPNTSFCFLDIRSPGLGDTAMYLCATSRVSGATDTQYFGPGTRLTVL.

This clonotype came up a few times. The chain is built from TRBV10-3 and TRBJ2-2; D possibly corresponds to TRBD2 (5 bases). The germline V gene encodes CDR1 ENHRY and CDR2 SYGVKD. V dropped 10 bases and J dropped 1 base, with 16 bases sitting between them. The length of the CDR3 is 15 residues. DNA of the CDR3: TGTGCCACCCTAAGGAGCGGAGGGAACACCGGGGAGCTGTTTTTT. The encoded protein is CATLRSGGNTGELFF.

This chain connects TRBV25-1 to TRBJ2-1; 8 bases match TRBD2. CDR3 length: 17 residues. V shed 0 bases, J shed 6 bases, and the junction held 10 bases outside the gene matches. From germline, CDR1 is MGHDK and CDR2 SYGVNS. The CDR3 coding sequence is TGTGCCAGCAGTGAATATAGAGGCGGGAGGCTAGGCAATGAGCAGTTCTTC. Residues: CASSEYRGGRLGNEQFF.

A few counts support this clonotype. The rearrangement links TRBV20-1 to TRBJ2-7; D is possibly TRBD1 (6 bases). Per the germline V gene, CDR1 is DFQATT and CDR2 is SNEGSKA (reference sequence). Trimming stripped 6 bases from V and 2 bases from J, with 11 bases between. This CDR3 is built from 12 residues. The CDR3 here is CSAEDRPYEQYF. DNA for the CDR3: TGCAGTGCCGAAGACAGGCCCTACGAGCAGTACTTC.

In this sample, this clonotype turned up many times. J is TRBJ2-4 and V is TRBV7-2; D perhaps matches TRBD2 (6 bases). With 5 bases removed from V and 9 bases from J, the gap between germline ends came to 17 bases. The CDR3 loop spans 14 amino acids. Germline V gene data show CDR1 as SGHTA and CDR2 as FQGNSA. CDR3 amino acids: CASSRISGGSIQYF. The CDR3, as DNA: TGTGCCAGCAGCCGAATCTCCGGGGGTAGCATTCAGTACTTC. Variable domain in full (rest from reference TRBV7-2 and TRBJ2-4): GAGVSQSPSNKVTEKGKDVELRCDPISGHTALYWYRQSLGQGLEFLIYFQGNSAPDKSGLPSDRFSAERTGGSVSTLTIQRTQQEDSAVYLCASSRISGGSIQYFGAGTRLSVL.

The V and J genes are TRBV30 and TRBJ1-2; a possible D gene is TRBD1 (6 bases). Germline V gene sequence: CDR1 GTSNPN, CDR2 SVGIG (reference sequence). The CDR3 has 13 amino acids. Trimming took 3 bases from V and 8 from J, leaving 16 bases between them. The CDR3 is CAWSGGHYSGYTF. The CDR3 nucleotides are TGTGCCTGGAGCGGGGGCCACTATTCCGGCTACACCTTC.

This chain joins TRBV4-1 and TRBJ2-3, with D perhaps TRBD1 (6 bases). The germline V and J ends were trimmed by 4 bases and 2 bases, with 10 bases remaining between them. This CDR3 region has 14 residues. Germline V gene data show CDR1 as MGHRA and CDR2 as YSYEKL. The CDR3 spells CASSRGQSTDTQYF. DNA of the CDR3: TGCGCCAGCAGCCGGGGACAATCCACAGATACGCAGTATTTT.

The chain couples TRBV20-1 to TRBJ1-4; no clear D. The CDR3 has 15 amino acids. The germline gives CDR1 DFQATT, CDR2 SNEGSKA (reference sequence). Trimming took off 0 bases at V and 0 bases at J, with 8 bases between the two ends. DNA of the CDR3: TGCAGTGCTAGAGACGGGAGAGCAACTAATGAAAAACTGTTTTTT. It codes for CSARDGRATNEKLFF.

In its sample, this clonotype was seen many times. The chain recombines TRBV29-1 with TRBJ2-2; D possibly uses TRBD1 or TRBD2 (5 bases each). CDR1 is SQVTM and CDR2 is ANQGSEA in the germline V gene. The CDR3 loop spans 13 amino acids. V dropped 5 bases and J dropped 4 bases, with 11 bases sitting between them. The CDR3 nucleotides are TGCAGCGTTATTGTGGGGGTCACCGGGGAGCTGTTTTTT. This codes for CSVIVGVTGELFF.

This clonotype was recorded many times. The chain carries TRBV12-3 or TRBV12-4 and TRBJ2-7, with D possibly being TRBD1 or TRBD2 (5 bases each). This CDR3 is 13 amino acids long. V gave up 2 bases and J gave up 6 bases, with 11 bases separating them. CDR3: CASSLREGSEQYV. CDR3 in DNA: TGTGCCAGCAGTTTACGAGAGGGGAGCGAGCAGTACGTC.

This clonotype was counted between two and nine times. The V gene is TRBV5-1, the J gene TRBJ1-4; D not certain. This CDR3 region has 15 residues. The germline V gene encodes CDR1 SGHRS and CDR2 YFSETQ. The V and J ends lost 0 bases and 7 bases respectively, with 13 bases between them. This CDR3 reads CASSLARQDGEKLFF. The CDR3 DNA is TGCGCCAGCAGCTTGGCTCGCCAGGATGGTGAAAAACTGTTTTTT.

Here the CDR3 DNA reads TGCAGTGCTAGAGACGCGACAGGGCGGACTGAAGCTTTCTTT. Translated: CSARDATGRTEAFF. The J gene is TRBJ1-1, the V gene TRBV20-1; 7 bases agree with TRBD1. The J segment lost 5 bases and the V segment lost 0 bases, leaving 6 bases of the junction unmatched. Germline loops: CDR1 DFQATT, CDR2 SNEGSKA (reference sequence). The CDR3 extends over 14 amino acids.

The sample holds a few counts of this clonotype. The chain couples TRBV10-1 to TRBJ2-2; 7 nucleotides align to TRBD1. Looked up from germline, CDR1 is WNHNN and CDR2 is SYGVQD (reference sequence). J gave up 7 bases and V 5 bases, and 7 bases lay outside the gene matches. The CDR3 extends over 14 amino acids. CDR3 residues: CASSLTGDGGELFF. The CDR3, as DNA: TGCGCCAGCAGTCTAACAGGGGACGGCGGGGAGCTGTTTTTT.

This clonotype has a handful of counts. The chain carries TRBV12-3 or TRBV12-4 and TRBJ1-2; D is uncertain. V was pared by 6 bases and J by 5 bases, with 13 bases between. The CDR3 contains 13 residues. CDR3 loop: CASSTRAGYGYTF. In DNA form, the CDR3 reads TGTGCCAGCAGCACCCGGGCAGGATATGGCTACACCTTC.

The chain combines TRBV20-1 with TRBJ1-5, with TRBD1 matching 7 bases. J gave up 1 base and V 6 bases, and 6 bases lay outside the gene matches. Germline V gives CDR1 DFQATT, CDR2 SNEGSKA (reference sequence). The CDR3 sequence is 14 residues long. The DNA of the CDR3 is TGCAGTGCCTATACAGGGGAAAGCAATCAGCCCCAGCATTTT. Translated, it gives CSAYTGESNQPQHF.

This clonotype has only a few counts. The rearrangement joins TRBV20-1 to TRBJ2-4; D unresolved. Germline values: CDR1 DFQATT, CDR2 SNEGSKA (reference sequence). There are 13 residues in the CDR3. Trimming took off 1 base at V and 2 bases at J, with 6 bases between the two ends. The CDR3 region is CSARVGTKNIQYF. The DNA for the CDR3 is TGCAGTGCTAGAGTTGGTACCAAAAACATTCAGTACTTC.

This clonotype showed up just a few times. This rearrangement joins TRBV3-1 to TRBJ2-7; 8 nucleotides agree with TRBD1. V was clipped by 0 bases and J by 2 bases; unmatched bases: 3. The CDR3 totals 15 residues. Germline V CDR1 and CDR2: LGHDT, YNNKEL (reference sequence). The CDR3 DNA is TGTGCCAGCAGCCAAGATGCGACAGGGGCCTACGAGCAGTACTTC. Encoded protein: CASSQDATGAYEQYF.